The entry that follows covers one T cell receptor (beta chain) sequence. The record originates from a study of blood T cell repertoires in COVID-19. Study-wide background: Some COVID-19 samples were acute and others convalescent; all came from the United States, Italy and Spain. Sources were T cells, B-cell-depleted T cells, or PBMCs; the material itself was cDNA or gDNA.

Original processing methods: Researchers report that nucleated cell counts were estimated from reference gene primer amplification. Sequenced by immunoSEQ multiplex PCR; TCRdb stores in-frame clones only, minus some. V, J and clone size reflect that table, while D and trimming were determined from the DNA. The table shows roughly 250,000 clones, with more than 70% occurring only once. V trimming: 8 bases; J trimming: 1 base; junction bases outside the gene matches: 4. The CDR3 length is 14 residues. Sequenced input: peripheral blood. The chain has TRBV23-1 and TRBJ2-3, with TRBD2 matching over 9 bases. TRBV23-1 is noted as an ORF with a role that remains uncertain. The receptor comes from a woman aged 35 to 49 who had recovered from COVID-19. CDR3 DNA: TGCGCCAGCGTTGTAGCGGGAGGCACAGATACGCAGTATTTT. Translated: CASVVAGGTDTQYF.